This passage covers 10 T cell receptor beta chains from one sample sequenced in a study of T cells after yellow fever vaccination (dated 2019 in TCRdb). Explained via the paper, the treatment or condition label denotes: live attenuated yellow fever vaccine strain. The method was 5' RACE. The sequencing machine was an Illumina NovaSeq 6000. In TCRdb, the public reads were trimmed at Q25 with fastp and aligned with MiXCR, with productive beta chains retained. Entries that share a CDR3 protein sequence are merged under the most common genes and DNA. In all, the sample holds 300,000 or so distinct CDR3 sequences, and approximately 3.9% of those were seen once. The leading ten clones occupy around 24% of the sample. The specimen comprised PBMCs, sampled 5 days after the yellow fever booster vaccination. The source is a man aged 18-30 years who received the YFV17D yellow fever vaccine.

This clonotype was detected many times. The J gene is TRBJ2-5, the V gene TRBV4-3; TRBD2 aligns across 9 bases. Germline loops: CDR1 LGHNA, CDR2 YSLEER. After removal of 0 bases from V and 5 bases from J, the junction contained 10 bases not matched to a gene. The CDR3 is 17 amino acids. The CDR3 DNA is TGCGCCAGCAGCCAAGAATTACGCGGGGGGGTTTGGGAGACCCAGTACTTC. Translated: CASSQELRGGVWETQYF.

This clonotype has more than one count but fewer than ten. The chain carries TRBV6-2 or TRBV6-3 and TRBJ2-5; no definite D call. CDR1 and CDR2 from the germline V gene are MNHEY and SVGEGT. With 6 bases removed from V and 0 bases from J, the gap between germline ends came to 5 bases. The CDR3 runs 12 residues. The CDR3 DNA reads TGTGCCAGCAGGAAGTACCAAGAGACCCAGTACTTC. Translated, it gives CASRKYQETQYF.

This clonotype was recorded a few times. The rearrangement links TRBV7-3 to TRBJ1-1; D is unresolved. CDR3 length equals 15 residues. Germline V gene lookup returns CDR1 SGHTA and CDR2 FQGTGA. Deletions cut 0 bases from V and 3 bases from J, with 11 bases between. The chain's CDR3 is CASSLTGRRDTEAFF. The CDR3 DNA follows: TGTGCCAGCAGCTTAACTGGGAGGAGGGACACTGAAGCTTTCTTT.

This clonotype was observed a few times. The V gene is TRBV20-1, the J gene TRBJ2-3, with TRBD2 identical over 10 bases. V dropped 5 bases and J dropped 6; count of bases not matched to a gene: 5. Germline lookup yields CDR1 DFQATT and CDR2 SNEGSKA (reference sequence). This CDR3 is 13 amino acids long. The CDR3 DNA follows: TGCAGTGCTGCTAGCGGGGGACGCGATACGCAGTATTTT. This encodes CSAASGGRDTQYF.

V and J are TRBV12-3 or TRBV12-4 and TRBJ2-1; TRBD1 aligns across 10 bases. V gave up 0 bases and J gave up 12 bases; unmatched junction bases: 8. The CDR3 has 15 amino acids. The CDR3 protein is CASSLAGTGAIRQFF. In DNA form, the CDR3 reads TGTGCCAGCAGTTTAGCGGGGACAGGGGCGATACGGCAGTTCTTC.

The chain carries TRBV29-1 and TRBJ2-7; D gene ambiguous. Trimming removed 5 bases at V and 5 bases at J, with 10 bases between. This CDR3 is built from 11 residues. Germline V CDR1 and CDR2: SQVTM, ANQGSEA. This chain's CDR3 is CSVRVAHEQYF. CDR3 DNA: TGCAGCGTTCGGGTTGCCCACGAGCAGTACTTC.

This clonotype has a count of ten or more. The chain carries TRBV5-4 and TRBJ1-2; 7 bases line up with TRBD1. The CDR3 loop spans 15 amino acids. V dropped 4 bases and J dropped 2; count of bases not matched to a gene: 8. CDR1 and CDR2 from the germline V gene are SGHNT and YYREEE (reference sequence). The CDR3 nucleotides are TGTGCCAGCAGCCTGGGAGGGGGCCTGAACTATGGCTACACCTTC. This translates into CASSLGGGLNYGYTF. Full variable domain (rest looked up from reference TRBV5-4 and TRBJ1-2): ETGVTQSPTHLIKTRGQQVTLRCSSQSGHNTVSWYQQALGQGPQFIFQYYREEENGRGNFPPRFSGLQFPNYSSELNVNALELDDSALYLCASSLGGGLNYGYTFGSGTRLTVV.

This clonotype was recorded many times. J is TRBJ2-1 and V is TRBV4-3; D unresolved. The CDR3 is 15 amino acids. V was pared by 0 bases and J by 3 bases, with 9 bases between. Per the germline V gene, CDR1 is LGHNA and CDR2 is YSLEER. Here the CDR3 reads CASSQDEQIYNEQFF. Written as DNA, the CDR3 is TGCGCCAGCAGCCAAGATGAACAGATCTACAATGAGCAGTTCTTC.

The rearrangement uses TRBV14 and TRBJ1-2; the D is unclear. Germline lookup yields CDR1 SGHDN and CDR2 FVKESK. The CDR3 runs 14 residues. V lost 0 bases, J lost 8 bases, and 13 bases lay in between. The CDR3: CASSQEYGLGGYTF. In DNA form, the CDR3 reads TGTGCCAGCAGCCAAGAGTACGGCCTGGGGGGCTACACCTTC.

In this sample, this clonotype turned up many times. This chain uses TRBV15 with TRBJ1-4; D is perhaps TRBD1 (5 bases). Trimming pared 4 bases from V and 3 bases from J, leaving 12 bases between. Germline V lookup: CDR1 LNHNV, CDR2 YYDKDF (reference sequence). The CDR3 loop spans 15 amino acids. The CDR3 loop reads CATSNRPGANEKLFF. In DNA, the CDR3 is TGTGCCACCAGCAACCGACCGGGGGCTAATGAAAAACTGTTTTTT.